One and the same sample provided the 27 T cell receptor beta chains below, sequenced in a study of cytomegalovirus exposure and HLA in healthy donors. The method was immunoSEQ multiplex PCR; TCRdb's version includes in-frame clones alone and lacks a portion of them. The data show 250,000 to 400,000 clones, approximately 91% seen once. Sequencing used PBMCs. Every receptor here comes from a man aged 25 to 45 in good health and CMV-seronegative.

The V gene is TRBV15, the J gene TRBJ2-5, with D possibly being TRBD1 (5 bases). Germline CDR1 reads LNHNV; CDR2 reads YYDKDF (reference sequence). Between the trimmed V and J ends, which lost 1 base and 4 bases, there was a span of 13 bases. This CDR3 comprises 15 residues. The CDR3, as DNA: TGTGCCACCAGCAGAGTAAGGGGAAGCCGAGAGACCCAGTACTTC. Translated, it gives CATSRVRGSRETQYF.

The chain is built from TRBV7-6 and TRBJ2-5, with D hard to call. The CDR3 consists of 17 residues. Germline-derived CDR1 and CDR2 are SGHVS and FNYEAQ. Between the trimmed V and J ends, which lost 1 base and 4 bases, there was a span of 19 bases. The CDR3, as DNA: TGTGCCAGCAGCTTAGTGGGCGTTGGTGCTTTCTCAGAGACCCAGTACTTC. The encoded protein is CASSLVGVGAFSETQYF.

V usage is TRBV11-2 and J usage is TRBJ1-2; D not resolved. Germline V gene lookup returns CDR1 SGHAT and CDR2 FQNNGV. This CDR3 contains 12 residues. With 0 bases removed from V and 4 bases from J, the gap between germline ends came to 3 bases. CDR3 sequence reads: CASSLDLYGYTF. The CDR3 nucleotides are TGTGCCAGCAGCTTAGACCTCTATGGCTACACCTTC.

This chain connects TRBV30 to TRBJ1-1; TRBD1 matches 7 bases. This CDR3 is built from 13 residues. Germline trimming cut 1 base from V and 6 bases from J; bases unmatched to any gene: 5. Germline V gene lookup returns CDR1 GTSNPN and CDR2 SVGIG (reference sequence). CDR3 protein: CAWSGTGVPEAFF. DNA of the CDR3: TGTGCCTGGAGTGGCACAGGGGTGCCTGAAGCTTTCTTT.

This chain links TRBV19 with TRBJ1-2, with TRBD1 matching over 7 bases. Germline V gene lookup returns CDR1 LNHDA and CDR2 SQIVND (reference sequence). The CDR3 consists of 17 residues. The junction had 8 bases not matched to a gene; V was cut back by 1 base and J by 0 bases. The chain's CDR3 is CASSIGGRGATNYGYTF. CDR3 nucleotides: TGTGCCAGTAGTATAGGAGGCAGGGGGGCGACTAACTATGGCTACACCTTC.

The rearrangement links TRBV5-1 to TRBJ1-1; 7 nucleotides match TRBD1. With V trimmed by 4 bases and J by 0 bases, 9 bases remained unmatched. Germline V CDR1 and CDR2: SGHRS, YFSETQ. The length of the CDR3 is 16 residues. CDR3 nucleotides: TGCGCCAGCAGCCGGGGACAGAGCCGCTTGAACACTGAAGCTTTCTTT. It is translated as CASSRGQSRLNTEAFF.

The V gene is TRBV11-2, the J gene TRBJ1-3; the D is unclear. Germline V CDR1 and CDR2: SGHAT, FQNNGV. CDR3 length: 17 amino acids. V lost 2 bases to trimming and J lost 0 bases, with 14 bases between them. This chain's CDR3 is CASSLIRTRSSGNTIYF. In nucleotides, the CDR3 is TGTGCCAGCAGCTTAATACGTACGAGGTCCTCTGGAAACACCATATATTTT.

J is TRBJ2-1 and V is TRBV6-6, with 7 positions matching TRBD2. Germline V gives CDR1 MNHNY, CDR2 SVGAGI (reference sequence). The CDR3 length is 15 residues. V was clipped by 5 bases and J by 3 bases; unmatched bases: 7. CDR3: CASSRIAGGYNEQFF. DNA of the CDR3: TGTGCCAGCAGTCGGATAGCGGGCGGCTACAATGAGCAGTTCTTC.

The chain employs TRBV11-2 and TRBJ1-5; 7 positions match TRBD1. V was pared by 5 bases and J by 4 bases, with 8 bases of the junction left unmatched. This CDR3 is 15 amino acids long. From germline, CDR1 is SGHAT and CDR2 FQNNGV. The CDR3 reads CASSTQQGRNQPQHF. CDR3 in DNA: TGTGCCAGCAGCACTCAACAGGGGCGGAATCAGCCCCAGCATTTT.

This rearrangement joins TRBV5-1 to TRBJ1-3; D gene uncertain. The germline V gene encodes CDR1 SGHRS and CDR2 YFSETQ. This CDR3 comprises 15 residues. The V gene lost 1 base and the J gene lost 0 bases, with 8 bases spanning the gap. The CDR3 DNA reads as TGCGCCAGCAGCTTGACGCCGGTCTCTGGAAACACCATATATTTT. Translating it yields CASSLTPVSGNTIYF.

This rearrangement joins TRBV6-5 to TRBJ1-6; TRBD1 agrees at 9 bases. CDR1 and CDR2 (germline): MNHEY, SVGAGI. Trimming took 2 bases from V and 9 from J; bases not matched to a gene: 2. The CDR3 consists of 14 residues. CDR3 in amino acids: CASSYGTGSSPLHF. DNA for the CDR3: TGTGCCAGCAGTTACGGGACAGGGAGTTCACCCCTCCACTTT.

This sequence joins TRBV5-6 and TRBJ2-5; perhaps TRBD2 as D (5 bases). Germline V gene lookup returns CDR1 SGHDT and CDR2 YYEEEE. Trimming took 2 bases from V and 2 from J, leaving 10 bases between them. The CDR3 covers 14 residues. Here the CDR3 DNA reads TGTGCCAGCAGCTTCGGACTGAAGCAAGAGACCCAGTACTTC. This codes for CASSFGLKQETQYF.

This chain connects TRBV6-6 to TRBJ2-7, with a tentative D call TRBD1 (5 bases). Germline-derived CDR1 and CDR2 are MNHNY and SVGAGI (reference sequence). This CDR3 region has 14 residues. V was cut by 5 bases and J by 0 bases, with 11 bases left in between. The CDR3 bases are TGTGCCAGCAGTCGACAGACGTACTCCTACGAGCAGTACTTC. Amino acids: CASSRQTYSYEQYF.

The chain recombines TRBV6-5 with TRBJ2-3; 9 nucleotides match TRBD2. There are 15 residues in the CDR3. V was pared by 5 bases and J by 0 bases, with 3 bases of the junction left unmatched. Germline V lookup: CDR1 MNHEY, CDR2 SVGAGI. CDR3 protein: CASSPLAGSTDTQYF. Here the CDR3 DNA reads TGTGCCAGCAGTCCTCTAGCGGGGAGCACAGATACGCAGTATTTT.

This clone was seen once. V gene TRBV2 combines with J gene TRBJ2-4, with D possibly TRBD1 on 6 matching bases. This CDR3 is 15 amino acids long. Trimming removed 6 bases at V and 6 bases at J, with 18 bases between. Germline CDR1 reads SNHLY; CDR2 reads FYNNEI. For the CDR3, the DNA is TGTGCCAGCAGGCCCGACAGGAGTCAGAGAAACATTCAGTACTTC. The encoded protein is CASRPDRSQRNIQYF.

The CDR3 sequence: CASSSLTGFGTEAFF. CDR3 nucleotide sequence: TGTGCCAGCAGCTCACTGACAGGGTTTGGAACTGAAGCTTTCTTT. V usage is TRBV7-9 and J usage is TRBJ1-1; 7 bases are shared with TRBD1. J was trimmed by 5 bases and V by 4 bases; bases with no gene match: 10. Germline lookup yields CDR1 SEHNR and CDR2 FQNEAQ (reference sequence). The CDR3 has 15 residues.

The chain uses TRBV4-2 and TRBJ2-5; 9 bases align to TRBD2. Trimming took 0 bases from V and 3 from J; bases not matched to a gene: 14. CDR3 length: 19 amino acids. Germline V gene data show CDR1 as LGHNA and CDR2 as YNFKEQ. The CDR3 sequence is CASSQDRLAGWVLEETQYF. Written as DNA, the CDR3 is TGTGCCAGCAGCCAAGATAGGCTAGCGGGGTGGGTATTGGAAGAGACCCAGTACTTC.

In nucleotides, the CDR3 is TGTGCCAGCAGTGAAGTAGCGGGGGGTGGTAGAAAGACCCAGTACTTC. Its protein is CASSEVAGGGRKTQYF. The chain couples TRBV2 to TRBJ2-5, with TRBD2 matching 10 bases. CDR3 length equals 16 residues. Trimming cost V 1 base and J 6 bases; bases outside gene matches: 8. Germline lookup yields CDR1 SNHLY and CDR2 FYNNEI.

The chain joins TRBV27 to TRBJ2-7; 7 bases fit TRBD1. Germline-derived CDR1 and CDR2 are MNHEY and SMNVEV (reference sequence). The CDR3 loop spans 18 amino acids. V lost 7 bases to trimming and J lost 2 bases; unmatched junction nucleotides: 20. The CDR3 DNA sequence: TGTGCCAGCACCCAATTCCCGGGACAGCAAACCACACCCTACGAGCAGTACTTC. Translating gives CASTQFPGQQTTPYEQYF.

The chain employs TRBV5-4 and TRBJ2-7, with D perhaps TRBD2 (5 bases). CDR1 SGHNT and CDR2 YYREEE come from the germline V gene (reference sequence). This CDR3 is built from 12 residues. The V and J ends lost 3 bases and 5 bases respectively, with 9 bases between them. Here the CDR3 DNA reads TGTGCCAGCAGCTCCCTCGGGAACGAGCAGTACTTC. Translating gives CASSSLGNEQYF. The full variable domain, its missing parts supplied by reference TRBV5-4 and TRBJ2-7, is ETGVTQSPTHLIKTRGQQVTLRCSSQSGHNTVSWYQQALGQGPQFIFQYYREEENGRGNFPPRFSGLQFPNYSSELNVNALELDDSALYLCASSSLGNEQYFGPGTRLTVT.

This sequence joins TRBV6-1 and TRBJ2-2; the D gene is possibly TRBD2 (7 bases). The germline gives CDR1 MNHNS, CDR2 SASEGT. V lost 2 bases and J lost 4, with 17 bases in between. The CDR3 is made up of 17 amino acids. The CDR3 loop is CASSELWGGRGTGELFF. CDR3 bases: TGTGCCAGCAGTGAATTGTGGGGGGGCCGGGGCACCGGGGAGCTGTTTTTT.

V and J are TRBV2 and TRBJ1-2, with TRBD1 matching over 7 bases. Germline CDR1 reads SNHLY; CDR2 reads FYNNEI. After removal of 3 bases from V and 4 bases from J, the junction contained 2 bases not matched to a gene. The CDR3 is made up of 13 amino acids. In DNA, the CDR3 is TGTGCCAGCAGTGAGGGACAGACCTATGGCTACACCTTC. Translating it yields CASSEGQTYGYTF. Looking up the rest from reference TRBV2 and TRBJ1-2 gives the full variable domain: EPEVTQTPSHQVTQMGQEVILRCVPISNHLYFYWYRQILGQKVEFLVSFYNNEISEKSEIFDDQFSVERPDGSNFTLKIRSTKLEDSAMYFCASSEGQTYGYTFGSGTRLTVV.

V usage is TRBV30 and J usage is TRBJ1-3; tentative D call: TRBD1 (6 bases). Trimming cost V 6 bases and J 0 bases, with 18 bases left between them. Germline CDR1 reads GTSNPN; CDR2 reads SVGIG (reference sequence). CDR3 length equals 16 residues. CDR3 region: CACVSGVRSSGNTIYF. The CDR3, as DNA: TGTGCCTGTGTGTCAGGGGTTCGGAGCTCTGGAAACACCATATATTTT.

The chain links TRBV7-6 to TRBJ2-7; maybe TRBD1 (5 bases). The CDR3 consists of 14 residues. V lost 0 bases and J 3 bases, leaving 9 bases between the germline ends. CDR1 and CDR2 (germline): SGHVS, FNYEAQ. CDR3 protein: CASSLAGQGYEQYF. The CDR3 DNA is TGTGCCAGCAGCTTAGCGGGTCAGGGCTACGAGCAGTACTTC.

In this sample, this clone turned up a few times. This chain connects TRBV6-5 to TRBJ1-2, with 7 bases that match TRBD1. This CDR3 has 15 amino acids. With 4 bases clipped from V and 8 bases from J, the junction kept 13 bases outside the gene matches. Germline V gene data show CDR1 as MNHEY and CDR2 as SVGAGI. The CDR3 DNA follows: TGTGCCAGCAGTTCGGGCGACAGGGCCCGAGGGGGCTACACCTTC. Translated: CASSSGDRARGGYTF.

This clone was detected only once. This chain uses TRBV9 with TRBJ2-3; 8 bases fit TRBD2. After removal of 0 bases from V and 4 bases from J, the junction contained 1 base not matched to a gene. The CDR3 runs 14 residues. Germline CDR1 SGDLS, CDR2 YYNGEE. The CDR3: CASSVDGGADTQYF. CDR3 bases: TGTGCCAGCAGCGTAGACGGGGGGGCAGATACGCAGTATTTT.

DNA for the CDR3: TGTGCTAGTGGTTTGACGGCGGGGGTGACCGGGGAGCTGTTTTTT. Translation: CASGLTAGVTGELFF. The chain uses TRBV12-5 and TRBJ2-2; 7 bases match TRBD2. In germline, CDR1 is LGHNT, CDR2 FRNRAP. This CDR3 comprises 15 residues. Trimming cost V 2 bases and J 5 bases; bases outside gene matches: 5. Variable domain in full (rest from reference TRBV12-5 and TRBJ2-2): DARVTQTPRHKVTEMGQEVTMRCQPILGHNTVFWYRQTMMQGLELLAYFRNRAPLDDSGMPKDRFSAEMPDATLATLKIQPSEPRDSAVYFCASGLTAGVTGELFFGEGSRLTVL.